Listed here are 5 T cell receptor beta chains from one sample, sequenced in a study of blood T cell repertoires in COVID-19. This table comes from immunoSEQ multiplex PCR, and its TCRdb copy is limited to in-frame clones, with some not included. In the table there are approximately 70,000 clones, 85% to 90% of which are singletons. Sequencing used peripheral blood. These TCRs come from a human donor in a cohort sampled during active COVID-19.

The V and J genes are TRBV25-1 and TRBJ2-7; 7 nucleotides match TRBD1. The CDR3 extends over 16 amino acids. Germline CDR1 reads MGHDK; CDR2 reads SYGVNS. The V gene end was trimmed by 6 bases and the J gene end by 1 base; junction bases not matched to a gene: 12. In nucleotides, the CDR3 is TGTGCCAGCAGAGGTTCTCCCGGGACAGCTTCCTACGAGCAGTACTTC. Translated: CASRGSPGTASYEQYF.

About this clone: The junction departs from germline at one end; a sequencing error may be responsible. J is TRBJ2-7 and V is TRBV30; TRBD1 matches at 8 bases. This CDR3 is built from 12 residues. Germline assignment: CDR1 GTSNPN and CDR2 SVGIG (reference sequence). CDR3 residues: CAWFSLDRAPHF. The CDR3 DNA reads TGTGCCTGGTTCTCACTGGACAGGGCTCCACACTTC.

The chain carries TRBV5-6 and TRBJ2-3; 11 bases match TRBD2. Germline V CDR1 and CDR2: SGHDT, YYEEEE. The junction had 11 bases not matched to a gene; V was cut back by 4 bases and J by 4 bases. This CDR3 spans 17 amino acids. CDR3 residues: CASSRMSGTSGPDTQYF. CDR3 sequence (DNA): TGTGCCAGCAGCCGAATGTCTGGGACTAGCGGCCCAGATACGCAGTATTTT.

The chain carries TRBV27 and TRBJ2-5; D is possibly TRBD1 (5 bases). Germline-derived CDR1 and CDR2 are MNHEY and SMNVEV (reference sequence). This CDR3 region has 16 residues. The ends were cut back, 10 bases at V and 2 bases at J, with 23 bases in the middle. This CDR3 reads CATKLPGLKGQETQYF. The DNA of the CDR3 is TGTGCCACCAAGTTGCCGGGTTTAAAGGGGCAAGAGACCCAGTACTTC.

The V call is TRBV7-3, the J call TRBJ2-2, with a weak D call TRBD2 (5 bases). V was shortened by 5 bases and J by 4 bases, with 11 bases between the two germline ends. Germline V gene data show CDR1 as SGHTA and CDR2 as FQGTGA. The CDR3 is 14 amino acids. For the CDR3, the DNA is TGTGCCAGCAGCCAATCAGGAGGCACCGGGGAGCTGTTTTTT. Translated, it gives CASSQSGGTGELFF. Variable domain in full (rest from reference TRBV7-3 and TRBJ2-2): GAGVSQTPSNKVTEKGKYVELRCDPISGHTALYWYRQSLGQGPEFLIYFQGTGAADDSGLPNDRFFAVRPEGSVSTLKIQRTERGDSAVYLCASSQSGGTGELFFGEGSRLTVL.